This TCR beta chain was sequenced in a study of blood T cell repertoires in COVID-19. About the research overall: The United States, Italy and Spain supplied acute and convalescent COVID-19 samples. From T cells, B-cell-depleted T cells, or PBMCs came the material, which was cDNA or gDNA.

This CDR3 is built from 16 residues. Per the germline V gene, CDR1 is MGHRA and CDR2 is YSYEKL. The junction had 7 bases not matched to a gene; V was cut back by 4 bases and J by 1 base. This clone was found a few times. Per the original methods: Reference gene primer amplification in the assay estimated nucleated cell counts. The table came from immunoSEQ multiplex PCR; TCRdb's copy has only in-frame clones and leaves some out. V and J calls and clone size are as listed in that table; D and trimming were resolved from the DNA. In the table there are roughly 120,000 clones, around 82% of which are singletons.

The rearrangement joins TRBV4-1 to TRBJ1-5, with TRBD1 matching 7 bases. The sequence was collected from a woman aged 55-75 years with acute or convalescent COVID-19. Sequenced input: peripheral blood. The CDR3 sequence is CASSPLAGQSNQPQHF. For the CDR3, the DNA is TGCGCCAGCAGCCCTCTTGCGGGACAGAGCAATCAGCCCCAGCATTTT.